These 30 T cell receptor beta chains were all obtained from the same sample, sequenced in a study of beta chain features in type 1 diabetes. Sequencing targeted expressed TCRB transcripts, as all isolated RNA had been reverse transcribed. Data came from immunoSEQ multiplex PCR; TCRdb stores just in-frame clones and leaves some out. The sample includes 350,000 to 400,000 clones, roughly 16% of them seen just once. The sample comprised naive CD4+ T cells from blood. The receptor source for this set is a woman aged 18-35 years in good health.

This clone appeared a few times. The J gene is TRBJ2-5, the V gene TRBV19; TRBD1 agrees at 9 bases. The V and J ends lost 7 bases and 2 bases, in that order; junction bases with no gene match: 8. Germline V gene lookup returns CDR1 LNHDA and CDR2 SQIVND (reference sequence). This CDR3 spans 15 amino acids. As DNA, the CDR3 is TGTGCCAGTAAGGACAGGGGCACGGGACAAGAGACCCAGTACTTC. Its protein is CASKDRGTGQETQYF.

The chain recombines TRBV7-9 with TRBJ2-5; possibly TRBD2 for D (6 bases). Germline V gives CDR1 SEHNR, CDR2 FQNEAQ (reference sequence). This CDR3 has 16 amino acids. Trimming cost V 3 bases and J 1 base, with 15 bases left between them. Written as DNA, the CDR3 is TGTGCCAGCAGCTTGTCTCCGGGAGAAGGCCAAGAGACCCAGTACTTC. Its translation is CASSLSPGEGQETQYF.

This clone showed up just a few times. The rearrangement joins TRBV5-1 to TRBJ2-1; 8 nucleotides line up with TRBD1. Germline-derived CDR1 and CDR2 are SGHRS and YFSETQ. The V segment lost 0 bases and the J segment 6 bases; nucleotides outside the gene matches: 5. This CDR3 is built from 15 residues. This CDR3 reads CASSLAPGQVNEQFF. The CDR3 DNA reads TGCGCCAGCAGCTTGGCTCCGGGACAGGTCAATGAGCAGTTCTTC.

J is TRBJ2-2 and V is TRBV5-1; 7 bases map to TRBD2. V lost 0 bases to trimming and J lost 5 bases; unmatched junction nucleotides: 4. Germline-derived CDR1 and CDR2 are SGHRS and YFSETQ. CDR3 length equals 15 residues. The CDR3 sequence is CASSLGGSSTGELFF. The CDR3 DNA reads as TGCGCCAGCAGCTTGGGCGGGAGTAGTACCGGGGAGCTGTTTTTT.

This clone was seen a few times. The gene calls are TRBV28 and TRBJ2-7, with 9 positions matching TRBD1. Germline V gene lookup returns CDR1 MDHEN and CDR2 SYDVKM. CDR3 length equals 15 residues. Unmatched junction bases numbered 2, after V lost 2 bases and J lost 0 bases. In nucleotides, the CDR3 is TGTGCCAGCAGTTTAGCGGGACAGGGCTCCTACGAGCAGTACTTC. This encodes CASSLAGQGSYEQYF.

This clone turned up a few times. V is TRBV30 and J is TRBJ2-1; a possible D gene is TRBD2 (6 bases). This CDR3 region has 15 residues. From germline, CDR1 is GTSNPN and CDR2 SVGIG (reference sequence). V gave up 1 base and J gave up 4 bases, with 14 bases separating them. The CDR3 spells CAWSARSGPYNEQFF. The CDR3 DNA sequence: TGTGCCTGGAGTGCCAGGAGCGGGCCTTACAATGAGCAGTTCTTC.

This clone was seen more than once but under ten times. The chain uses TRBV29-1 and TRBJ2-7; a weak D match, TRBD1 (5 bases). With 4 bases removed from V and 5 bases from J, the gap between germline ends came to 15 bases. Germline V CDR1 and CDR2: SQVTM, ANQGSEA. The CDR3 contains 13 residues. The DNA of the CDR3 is TGCAGCGTTGTTCGAGACAGTAACCACGAGCAGTACTTC. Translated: CSVVRDSNHEQYF.

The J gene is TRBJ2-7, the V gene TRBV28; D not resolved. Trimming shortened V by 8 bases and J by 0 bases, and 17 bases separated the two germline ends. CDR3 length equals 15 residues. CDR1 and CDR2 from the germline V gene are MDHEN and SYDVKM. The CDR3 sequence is CASLGPGYSSYEQYF. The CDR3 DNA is TGTGCCAGCCTTGGTCCCGGGTATAGCTCCTACGAGCAGTACTTC. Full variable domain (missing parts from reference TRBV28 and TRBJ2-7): DVKVTQSSRYLVKRTGEKVFLECVQDMDHENMFWYRQDPGLGLRLIYFSYDVKMKEKGDIPEGYSVSREKKERFSLILESASTNQTSMYLCASLGPGYSSYEQYFGPGTRLTVT.

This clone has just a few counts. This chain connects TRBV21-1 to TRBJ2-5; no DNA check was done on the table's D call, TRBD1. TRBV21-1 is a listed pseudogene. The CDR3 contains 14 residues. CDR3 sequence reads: CASSIGQGQETQYF. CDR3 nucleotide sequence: TGTGCCAGCAGCATCGGACAGGGACAAGAGACCCAGTACTTC.

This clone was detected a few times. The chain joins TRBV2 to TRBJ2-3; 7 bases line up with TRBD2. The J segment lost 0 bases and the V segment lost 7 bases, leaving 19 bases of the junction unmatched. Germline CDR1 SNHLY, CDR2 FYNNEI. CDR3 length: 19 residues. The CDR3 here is CASNQAGRTEWTSTDTQYF. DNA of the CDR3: TGTGCCAGCAATCAAGCGGGGAGGACCGAATGGACTAGCACAGATACGCAGTATTTT.

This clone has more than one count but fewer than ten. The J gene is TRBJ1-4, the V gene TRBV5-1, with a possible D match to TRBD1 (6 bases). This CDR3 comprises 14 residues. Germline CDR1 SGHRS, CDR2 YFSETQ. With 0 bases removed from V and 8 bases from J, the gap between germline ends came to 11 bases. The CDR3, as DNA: TGCGCCAGCAGCTTGGTTCAGGGGAACGAAAAACTGTTTTTT. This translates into CASSLVQGNEKLFF.

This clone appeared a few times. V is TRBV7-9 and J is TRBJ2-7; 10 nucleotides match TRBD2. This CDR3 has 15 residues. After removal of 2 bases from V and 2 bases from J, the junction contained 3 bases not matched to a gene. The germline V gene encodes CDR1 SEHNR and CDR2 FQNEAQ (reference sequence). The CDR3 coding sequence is TGTGCCAGCAGCTTAAGTCTAGCGGGAGCCTACGAGCAGTACTTC. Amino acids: CASSLSLAGAYEQYF. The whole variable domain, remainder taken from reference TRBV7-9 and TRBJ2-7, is DTGVSQNPRHKITKRGQNVTFRCDPISEHNRLYWYRQTLGQGPEFLTYFQNEAQLEKSRLLSDRFSAERPKGSFSTLEIQRTEQGDSAMYLCASSLSLAGAYEQYFGPGTRLTVT.

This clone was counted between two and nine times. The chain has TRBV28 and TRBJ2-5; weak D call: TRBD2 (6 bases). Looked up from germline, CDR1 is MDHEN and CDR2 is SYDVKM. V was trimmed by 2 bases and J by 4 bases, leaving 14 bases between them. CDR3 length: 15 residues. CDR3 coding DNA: TGTGCCAGCAGTTTAGGAGGGACGGCCGGAGAGACCCAGTACTTC. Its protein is CASSLGGTAGETQYF.

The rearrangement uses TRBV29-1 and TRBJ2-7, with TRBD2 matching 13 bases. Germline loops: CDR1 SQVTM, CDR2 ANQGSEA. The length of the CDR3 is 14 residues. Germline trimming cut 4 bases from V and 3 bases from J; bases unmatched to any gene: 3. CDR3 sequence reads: CSVARTSGSYEQYF. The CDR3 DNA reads TGCAGCGTTGCCAGGACTAGCGGGAGCTACGAGCAGTACTTC.

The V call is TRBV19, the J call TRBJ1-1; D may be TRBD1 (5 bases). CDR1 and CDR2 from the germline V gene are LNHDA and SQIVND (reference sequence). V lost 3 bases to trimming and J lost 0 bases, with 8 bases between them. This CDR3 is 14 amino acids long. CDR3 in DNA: TGTGCCAGTAGTATCCAGGGATTGAACACTGAAGCTTTCTTT. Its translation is CASSIQGLNTEAFF.

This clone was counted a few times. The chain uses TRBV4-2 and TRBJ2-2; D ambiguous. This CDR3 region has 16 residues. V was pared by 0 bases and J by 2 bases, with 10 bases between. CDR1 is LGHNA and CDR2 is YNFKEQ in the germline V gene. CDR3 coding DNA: TGTGCCAGCAGCCAAGAGGGCGCGAAAAACACCGGGGAGCTGTTTTTT. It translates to CASSQEGAKNTGELFF.

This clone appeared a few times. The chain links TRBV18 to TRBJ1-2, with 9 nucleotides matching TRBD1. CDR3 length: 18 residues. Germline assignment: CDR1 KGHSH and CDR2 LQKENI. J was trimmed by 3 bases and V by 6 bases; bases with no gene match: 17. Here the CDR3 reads CASSRGAPGTGLDYGYTF. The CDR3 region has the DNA TGTGCCAGCTCCCGAGGAGCCCCCGGGACAGGGTTGGACTATGGCTACACCTTC.

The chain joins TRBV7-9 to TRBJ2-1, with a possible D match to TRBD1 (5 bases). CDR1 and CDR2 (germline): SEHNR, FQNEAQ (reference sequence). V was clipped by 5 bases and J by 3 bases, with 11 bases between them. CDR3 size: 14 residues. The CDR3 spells CASSLSGNYNEQFF. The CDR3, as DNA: TGTGCCAGCAGCCTTTCAGGGAACTACAATGAGCAGTTCTTC. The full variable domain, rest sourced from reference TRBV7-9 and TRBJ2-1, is DTGVSQNPRHKITKRGQNVTFRCDPISEHNRLYWYRQTLGQGPEFLTYFQNEAQLEKSRLLSDRFSAERPKGSFSTLEIQRTEQGDSAMYLCASSLSGNYNEQFFGPGTRLTVL.

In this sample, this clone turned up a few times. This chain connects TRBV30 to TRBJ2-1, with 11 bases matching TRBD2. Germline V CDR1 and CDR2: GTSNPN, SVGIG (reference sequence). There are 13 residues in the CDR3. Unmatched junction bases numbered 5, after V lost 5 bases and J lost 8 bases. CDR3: CAWSGLAGYEQFF. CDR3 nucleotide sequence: TGTGCCTGGTCCGGACTAGCGGGCTATGAGCAGTTCTTC.

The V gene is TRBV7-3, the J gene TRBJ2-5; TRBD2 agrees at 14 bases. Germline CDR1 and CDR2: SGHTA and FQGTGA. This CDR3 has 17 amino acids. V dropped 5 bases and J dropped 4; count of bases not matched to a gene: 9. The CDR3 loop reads CASSQYPGLAGAETQYF. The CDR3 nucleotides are TGTGCCAGCAGCCAATATCCGGGACTAGCGGGAGCAGAGACCCAGTACTTC.

CDR3 bases: TGCAGCGTTCAACCGGGACAGGTTTTAGGTGAAAAACTGTTTTTT. Encoded protein: CSVQPGQVLGEKLFF. The chain links TRBV29-1 to TRBJ1-4; 8 nucleotides align to TRBD1. Looked up from germline, CDR1 is SQVTM and CDR2 is ANQGSEA. Losses at the gene ends were 5 bases for V and 7 bases for J; bases not matched to a gene: 12. The CDR3 has 15 amino acids.

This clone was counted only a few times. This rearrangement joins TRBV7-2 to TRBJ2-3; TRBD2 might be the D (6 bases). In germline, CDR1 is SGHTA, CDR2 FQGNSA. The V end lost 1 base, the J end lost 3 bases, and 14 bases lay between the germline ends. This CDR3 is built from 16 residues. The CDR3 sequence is CASSLGYGGSTDTQYF. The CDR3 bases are TGTGCCAGCAGCTTAGGGTACGGGGGTAGTACAGATACGCAGTATTTT.

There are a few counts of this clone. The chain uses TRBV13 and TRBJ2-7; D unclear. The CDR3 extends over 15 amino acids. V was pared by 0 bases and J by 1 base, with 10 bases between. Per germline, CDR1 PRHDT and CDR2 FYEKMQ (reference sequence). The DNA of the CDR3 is TGTGCCAGCAGCTTAGGGTCCAGGCAATCCTACGAGCAGTACTTC. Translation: CASSLGSRQSYEQYF.

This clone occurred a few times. The CDR3 DNA follows: TGTGCCAGCAGTCCGGGGACAGGGAACTACGAGCAGTACTTC. This gives the protein CASSPGTGNYEQYF. The chain combines TRBV27 with TRBJ2-7; 9 positions match TRBD1. V lost 5 bases and J lost 3; bases outside the gene matches: 5. Germline-derived CDR1 and CDR2 are MNHEY and SMNVEV (reference sequence). The CDR3 is 14 residues long.

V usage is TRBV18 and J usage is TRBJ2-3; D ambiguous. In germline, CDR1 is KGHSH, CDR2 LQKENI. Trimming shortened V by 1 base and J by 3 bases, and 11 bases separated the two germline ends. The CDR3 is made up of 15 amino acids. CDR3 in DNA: TGTGCCAGCTCACCACGTCACAGAGCTACAGATACGCAGTATTTT. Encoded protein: CASSPRHRATDTQYF.

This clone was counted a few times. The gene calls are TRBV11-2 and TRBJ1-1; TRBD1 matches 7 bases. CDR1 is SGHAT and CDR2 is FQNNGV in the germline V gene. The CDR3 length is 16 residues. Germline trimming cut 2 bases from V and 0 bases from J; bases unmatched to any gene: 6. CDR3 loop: CASSLPTGAVNTEAFF. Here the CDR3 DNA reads TGTGCCAGCAGCTTACCCACAGGGGCGGTGAACACTGAAGCTTTCTTT.

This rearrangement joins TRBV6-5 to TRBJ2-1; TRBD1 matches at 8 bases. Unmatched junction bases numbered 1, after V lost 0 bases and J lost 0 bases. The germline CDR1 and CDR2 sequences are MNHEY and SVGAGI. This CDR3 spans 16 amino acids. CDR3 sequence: CASSYSDRGSYNEQFF. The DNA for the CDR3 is TGTGCCAGCAGTTACTCCGACAGGGGCTCCTACAATGAGCAGTTCTTC.

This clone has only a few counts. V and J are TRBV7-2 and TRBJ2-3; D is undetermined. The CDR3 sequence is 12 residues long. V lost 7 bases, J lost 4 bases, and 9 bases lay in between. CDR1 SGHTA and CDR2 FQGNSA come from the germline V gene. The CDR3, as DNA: TGTGCCAGCACCCCGGTGGCAGATACGCAGTATTTT. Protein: CASTPVADTQYF.

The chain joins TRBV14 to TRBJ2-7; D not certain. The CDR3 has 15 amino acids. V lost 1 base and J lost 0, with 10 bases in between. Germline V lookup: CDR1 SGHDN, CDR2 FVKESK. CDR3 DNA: TGTGCCAGCAGCCAAGGGTTACTAACCTCCTACGAGCAGTACTTC. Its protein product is CASSQGLLTSYEQYF.

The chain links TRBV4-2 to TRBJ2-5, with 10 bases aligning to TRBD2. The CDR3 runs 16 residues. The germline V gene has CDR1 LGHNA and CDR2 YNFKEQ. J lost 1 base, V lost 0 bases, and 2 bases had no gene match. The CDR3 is CASSQDWTSGQETQYF. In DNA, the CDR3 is TGTGCCAGCAGCCAAGATTGGACTAGCGGCCAAGAGACCCAGTACTTC.